Each of the 19 T cell receptor beta chains below was sequenced from the same sample in a study of CD8+ T cells in alopecia areata. It was cDNA, reverse transcribed from extracted RNA, that served as the sequencing template. Libraries were prepared by immunoSEQ multiplex PCR; TCRdb keeps only in-frame clonotypes and omits some of them. Here the sample spans 200,000 to 250,000 clones, around three fifths being singletons. Stated treatment: oral pan-JAK inhibitor, 5-10 mg twice daily. The sample here was CD4+ T cells sorted from blood, taken at week 4, from a patient treated with tofacitinib. The source of these receptors is a human donor with alopecia areata.

The chain carries TRBV18 and TRBJ2-3; D is unclear. Looked up from germline, CDR1 is KGHSH and CDR2 is LQKENI. The V end lost 5 bases, the J end lost 2 bases, and 11 bases lay between the germline ends. The CDR3 has 14 amino acids. The CDR3 nucleotides read TGTGCCAGCTCAAGCGAAATTCTCACAGATACGCAGTATTTT. Protein sequence: CASSSEILTDTQYF.

The V call is TRBV19, the J call TRBJ2-1, with a possible D match to TRBD2 (6 bases). V was trimmed by 4 bases and J by 7 bases, leaving 11 bases between them. Germline V lookup: CDR1 LNHDA, CDR2 SQIVND (reference sequence). CDR3 length: 13 residues. The CDR3 DNA is TGTGCCAGTAGTACCGCCCGGGGGAATGAGCAGTTCTTC. It translates to CASSTARGNEQFF. Complete variable domain (other parts from reference TRBV19 and TRBJ2-1): DGGITQSPKYLFRKEGQNVTLSCEQNLNHDAMYWYRQDPGQGLRLIYYSQIVNDFQKGDIAEGYSVSREKKESFPLTVTSAQKNPTAFYLCASSTARGNEQFFGPGTRLTVL.

The chain combines TRBV7-2 with TRBJ2-5; no clear D gene. Trimming removed 0 bases at V and 9 bases at J, with 11 bases between. This CDR3 region has 13 residues. CDR1 and CDR2 from the germline V gene are SGHTA and FQGNSA. The CDR3: CASSLALDGAQYF. The DNA for the CDR3 is TGTGCCAGCAGCTTAGCGCTAGATGGAGCCCAGTACTTC.

This chain uses TRBV5-1 with TRBJ2-7; D is undetermined. From germline, CDR1 is SGHRS and CDR2 YFSETQ. The CDR3 has 15 residues. V was trimmed by 2 bases and J by 0 bases, leaving 12 bases between them. The CDR3 loop is CASSLNSDYSYEQYF. In nucleotides, the CDR3 is TGCGCCAGCAGCTTAAACAGCGATTACTCCTACGAGCAGTACTTC. Supplemented by reference TRBV5-1 and TRBJ2-7, the full variable domain reads KAGVTQTPRYLIKTRGQQVTLSCSPISGHRSVSWYQQTPGQGLQFLFEYFSETQRNKGNFPGRFSGRQFSNSRSEMNVSTLELGDSALYLCASSLNSDYSYEQYFGPGTRLTVT.

This sequence joins TRBV11-2 and TRBJ2-3; D is perhaps TRBD1 or TRBD2 (5 bases each). V gave up 8 bases and J gave up 3 bases, with 15 bases separating them. Germline CDR1 reads SGHAT; CDR2 reads FQNNGV. The CDR3 contains 14 residues. The CDR3 DNA sequence: TGTGCCAGCGGGGGTCAGGGTCGGACAGATACGCAGTATTTT. Translating gives CASGGQGRTDTQYF.

This sequence joins TRBV15 and TRBJ1-6; 8 nucleotides agree with TRBD1. V was clipped by 3 bases and J by 5 bases; unmatched bases: 9. Germline CDR1 LNHNV, CDR2 YYDKDF (reference sequence). The CDR3 runs 17 residues. The CDR3 spells CATSRGQAFSDNSPLHF. Written as DNA, the CDR3 is TGTGCCACCAGCAGGGGACAGGCCTTTTCCGATAATTCACCCCTCCACTTT.

CDR3 in DNA: TGCGCCAGCAGCCAAACAGGGTACTATAATTCACCCCTCCACTTT. This translates into CASSQTGYYNSPLHF. The V call is TRBV4-1, the J call TRBJ1-6, with D possibly matching TRBD1 (6 bases). V dropped 2 bases and J dropped 3 bases, with 8 bases sitting between them. The CDR3 loop spans 15 amino acids. In germline, CDR1 is MGHRA, CDR2 YSYEKL.

This clone was seen once. This rearrangement joins TRBV29-1 to TRBJ1-5, with D perhaps matching TRBD1 (6 bases). V was trimmed by 5 bases and J by 5 bases, leaving 13 bases between them. The CDR3 is 13 amino acids. Germline V lookup: CDR1 SQVTM, CDR2 ANQGSEA. The CDR3 nucleotides read TGCAGCGTTCAAGGGGGGAGGGATCAGCCCCAGCATTTT. Encoded protein: CSVQGGRDQPQHF.

A remark on this clone: The same CDR3 is also encoded by other DNA sequences in this sample. The CDR3 reads CSVATRLNTEAFF. CDR3 DNA: TGCAGCGTTGCCACTCGATTAAACACTGAAGCTTTCTTT. This chain links TRBV29-1 with TRBJ1-1; D call uncertain. Trimming took off 4 bases at V and 2 bases at J, with 11 bases between the two ends. Germline loops: CDR1 SQVTM, CDR2 ANQGSEA. The CDR3 runs to 13 residues.

The chain uses TRBV18 and TRBJ1-3, with TRBD1 as a possible D gene (5 bases). The CDR3 spans 17 residues. Germline V gene lookup returns CDR1 KGHSH and CDR2 LQKENI. V was cut by 4 bases and J by 0 bases, with 16 bases left in between. The CDR3 is CASSRVGMRGSGNTIYF. In nucleotides, the CDR3 is TGTGCCAGCTCACGAGTCGGGATGAGGGGCTCTGGAAACACCATATATTTT.

This chain joins TRBV4-2 and TRBJ1-2, with 7 bases aligning to TRBD1. Germline values: CDR1 LGHNA, CDR2 YNFKEQ. This CDR3 has 12 amino acids. Germline trimming cut 8 bases from V and 6 bases from J; bases unmatched to any gene: 6. CDR3 nucleotide sequence: TGTGCCAGCGCCACACAGGGGAATGGCTACACCTTC. Translation gives CASATQGNGYTF.

This clone came up a few times. The chain joins TRBV19 to TRBJ1-2, with 7 nucleotides matching TRBD1. The length of the CDR3 is 14 residues. V lost 3 bases to trimming and J lost 8 bases; unmatched junction nucleotides: 9. The V gene's germline CDR1 is LNHDA and CDR2 SQIVND (reference sequence). The CDR3 bases are TGTGCCAGTAGTATGAGACAGGGCTTCGGGGGCTACACCTTC. Its protein is CASSMRQGFGGYTF.

The table lists this clone with a few counts. The chain combines TRBV13 with TRBJ1-6; perhaps TRBD1 as D (6 bases). The CDR3 totals 14 residues. Trimming shortened V by 6 bases and J by 8 bases, and 14 bases separated the two germline ends. Germline CDR1 is PRHDT and CDR2 is FYEKMQ (reference sequence). The CDR3 loop reads CASRPPGVDSPLHF. CDR3 coding DNA: TGTGCCAGCAGACCTCCAGGGGTTGATTCACCCCTCCACTTT.

This clone was detected only a few times. The chain joins TRBV6-5 to TRBJ2-3; possibly TRBD2 for D (6 bases). Trimming pared 4 bases from V and 7 bases from J, leaving 12 bases between. CDR3 length: 13 residues. From germline, CDR1 is MNHEY and CDR2 SVGAGI. The CDR3 DNA follows: TGTGCCAGCAGTTCGGGACTGGTGAATACGCAGTATTTT. It yields the protein CASSSGLVNTQYF.

This clone was counted only a few times. The V and J genes are TRBV7-9 and TRBJ1-6; D not certain. Germline V gives CDR1 SEHNR, CDR2 FQNEAQ (reference sequence). With 5 bases removed from V and 11 bases from J, the gap between germline ends came to 7 bases. This CDR3 comprises 11 residues. This CDR3 is CASSDRAPLHF. The DNA of the CDR3 is TGTGCCAGCAGCGACCGGGCACCCCTCCACTTT.

The chain links TRBV30 to TRBJ2-2, with TRBD2 matching 7 bases. Trimming cost V 0 bases and J 3 bases; bases outside gene matches: 4. Germline assignment: CDR1 GTSNPN and CDR2 SVGIG (reference sequence). CDR3 length: 15 amino acids. This CDR3 reads CAWSVGGVDTGELFF. The CDR3 bases are TGTGCCTGGAGTGTGGGAGGGGTGGACACCGGGGAGCTGTTTTTT.

The chain joins TRBV10-3 to TRBJ1-2; TRBD1 agrees at 9 bases. Germline CDR1 is ENHRY and CDR2 is SYGVKD. The CDR3 covers 13 residues. V was pared by 10 bases and J by 6 bases, with 9 bases of the junction left unmatched. The CDR3 here is CATEDRGVNGYTF. CDR3 bases: TGTGCCACCGAGGACAGGGGAGTGAATGGCTACACCTTC.

This clone has a handful of counts. V usage is TRBV4-3 and J usage is TRBJ1-5; D ambiguous. Between the trimmed V and J ends, which lost 6 bases and 0 bases, there was a span of 6 bases. From germline, CDR1 is LGHNA and CDR2 YSLEER. This CDR3 has 13 residues. This chain's CDR3 is CASRVYSNQPQHF. In DNA form, the CDR3 reads TGCGCCAGCAGGGTTTATAGCAATCAGCCCCAGCATTTT.

The V and J genes are TRBV23-1 and TRBJ2-6; maybe TRBD2 (5 bases). TRBV23-1 is an ORF for which the function is uncertain. The germline V and J ends were trimmed by 4 bases and 6 bases, with 22 bases remaining between them. The length of the CDR3 is 18 residues. In DNA form, the CDR3 reads TGCGCCAGCAGTCCCGGTGAGACGTACGGGGTGAAGGCCAACGTCCTGACTTTC. It codes for CASSPGETYGVKANVLTF.